What follows are 11 T cell receptor beta chains derived from one specimen sequenced in a study of blood T cell repertoires in COVID-19. Profiled with immunoSEQ multiplex PCR; TCRdb holds only in-frame clones, not every one. The sample yields fewer than 85,000 clones, more than 60% seen once. The sequenced sample was peripheral blood. These receptors were taken from a woman of 80 years or more with active or convalescent COVID-19.

The J gene is TRBJ2-3, the V gene TRBV15, with D possibly matching TRBD2 (5 bases). Per germline, CDR1 LNHNV and CDR2 YYDKDF (reference sequence). Trimming shortened V by 1 base and J by 4 bases, and 9 bases separated the two germline ends. This CDR3 has 14 residues. This CDR3 reads CATSRADGADTQYF. In DNA form, the CDR3 reads TGTGCCACCAGCAGAGCGGACGGGGCAGATACGCAGTATTTT.

This chain connects TRBV5-6 to TRBJ1-1; 8 bases are a match to TRBD1. The CDR3 spans 15 residues. In germline, CDR1 is SGHDT, CDR2 YYEEEE. Unmatched junction bases numbered 6, after V lost 4 bases and J lost 1 base. CDR3 amino acids: CASSGTGGTNTEAFF. CDR3 coding DNA: TGTGCCAGCAGCGGTACAGGGGGAACGAACACTGAAGCTTTCTTT.

The V and J genes are TRBV5-6 and TRBJ1-3, with 8 bases that match TRBD1. The CDR3 sequence is 15 residues long. CDR1 SGHDT and CDR2 YYEEEE come from the germline V gene. Germline trimming cut 0 bases from V and 5 bases from J; bases unmatched to any gene: 4. This CDR3 reads CASSLEGQARNTIYF. The CDR3 nucleotides read TGTGCCAGCAGCTTGGAGGGACAGGCGAGAAACACCATATATTTT.

On this clone: Other DNA sequences in the same sample also yield this CDR3. The chain has TRBV29-1 and TRBJ1-2; possible D gene TRBD1, 6 bases. The germline CDR1 and CDR2 sequences are SQVTM and ANQGSEA. The CDR3 is 13 amino acids. The germline V and J ends were trimmed by 4 bases and 3 bases, with 12 bases remaining between them. In DNA, the CDR3 is TGCAGCGTTGGGGGGGGCGCCGACTATGGCTACACCTTC. This translates into CSVGGGADYGYTF.

The chain combines TRBV30 with TRBJ2-3, with a tentative D call TRBD1 (5 bases). CDR1 GTSNPN and CDR2 SVGIG come from the germline V gene (reference sequence). V was pared by 2 bases and J by 0 bases, with 9 bases between. CDR3 length equals 14 residues. The CDR3 bases are TGTGCCTGGAGTACAGGATCTAGCACAGATACGCAGTATTTT. Protein: CAWSTGSSTDTQYF.

The genes are TRBV27 and TRBJ1-3; 7 bases align to TRBD1. The CDR3 consists of 17 residues. The V gene's germline CDR1 is MNHEY and CDR2 SMNVEV (reference sequence). V was pared by 5 bases and J by 3 bases, with 13 bases of the junction left unmatched. CDR3 amino acids: CASSETNRGLFGNTIYF. CDR3 DNA: TGTGCCAGCAGTGAGACTAACAGGGGTCTCTTTGGAAACACCATATATTTT.

This clone has at least ten counts. The J gene is TRBJ2-7, the V gene TRBV5-6; 8 nucleotides align to TRBD2. Looked up from germline, CDR1 is SGHDT and CDR2 is YYEEEE. The CDR3 sequence is 14 residues long. V shed 0 bases, J shed 5 bases, and the junction held 4 bases outside the gene matches. This chain's CDR3 is CASSLAGGTHEQYF. In DNA form, the CDR3 reads TGTGCCAGCAGCTTGGCGGGGGGGACCCACGAGCAGTACTTC.

The table lists this clone with a few counts. The chain combines TRBV19 with TRBJ1-6; 9 bases line up with TRBD1. The CDR3 consists of 14 residues. The V gene end was trimmed by 6 bases and the J gene end by 4 bases; junction bases not matched to a gene: 1. Germline lookup yields CDR1 LNHDA and CDR2 SQIVND (reference sequence). Written as DNA, the CDR3 is TGTGCCAGTAGGACAGGGGGTTATAATTCACCCCTCCACTTT. It codes for CASRTGGYNSPLHF.

This chain joins TRBV27 and TRBJ1-1; D perhaps matches TRBD1 (5 bases). Germline V lookup: CDR1 MNHEY, CDR2 SMNVEV (reference sequence). Between the trimmed V and J ends, which lost 2 bases and 14 bases, there was a span of 15 bases. The length of the CDR3 is 12 residues. As DNA, the CDR3 is TGTGCCAGCAGTTTAGGGGGGACGGTATACTTCTTT. Encoded protein: CASSLGGTVYFF.

The CDR3 nucleotides read TGTGCCAGCAGCTCACAAATCTTGGGGGGCACTGAAGCTTTCTTT. It codes for CASSSQILGGTEAFF. V usage is TRBV11-2 and J usage is TRBJ1-1, with a possible D match to TRBD1 (5 bases). The CDR3 runs to 15 residues. V was trimmed by 4 bases and J by 4 bases, leaving 16 bases between them. Germline CDR1 and CDR2: SGHAT and FQNNGV.

This clone was detected only a few times. The rearrangement links TRBV5-1 to TRBJ1-6, with 9 bases that match TRBD1. The CDR3 has 14 amino acids. Per the germline V gene, CDR1 is SGHRS and CDR2 is YFSETQ. With 4 bases clipped from V and 7 bases from J, the junction kept 3 bases outside the gene matches. The CDR3 region is CASSIDRGNSPLHF. In nucleotides, the CDR3 is TGCGCCAGCAGCATAGACAGGGGGAATTCACCCCTCCACTTT. Based on the CDR3 plus reference TRBV5-1 and TRBJ1-6, the full variable domain is KAGVTQTPRYLIKTRGQQVTLSCSPISGHRSVSWYQQTPGQGLQFLFEYFSETQRNKGNFPGRFSGRQFSNSRSEMNVSTLELGDSALYLCASSIDRGNSPLHFGNGTRLTVT.